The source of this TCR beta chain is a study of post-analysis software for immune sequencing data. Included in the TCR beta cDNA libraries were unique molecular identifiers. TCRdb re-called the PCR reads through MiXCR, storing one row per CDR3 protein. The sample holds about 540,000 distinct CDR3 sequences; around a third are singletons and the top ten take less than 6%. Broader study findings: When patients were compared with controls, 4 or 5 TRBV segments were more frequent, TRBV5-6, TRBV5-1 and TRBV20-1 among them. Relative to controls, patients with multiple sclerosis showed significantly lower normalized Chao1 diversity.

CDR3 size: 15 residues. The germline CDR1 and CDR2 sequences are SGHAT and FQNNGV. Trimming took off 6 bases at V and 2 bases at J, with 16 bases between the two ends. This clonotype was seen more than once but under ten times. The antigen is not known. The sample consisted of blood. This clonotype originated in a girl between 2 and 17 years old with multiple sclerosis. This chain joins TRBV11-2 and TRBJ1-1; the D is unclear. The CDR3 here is CASSQTLILNTEAFF. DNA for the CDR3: TGTGCCAGCAGTCAAACCCTAATACTCAACACTGAAGCTTTCTTT.